The clone carrying this TCR beta chain showed up just once. Sample-barcoded 5' priming and a J-beta primer mix drove a second PCR of about 6 to 12 cycles. Each CDR3 protein is one row after TCRdb ran MiXCR on the 5' RACE reads. This sample yields roughly 800,000 distinct CDR3 sequences, of which more than 45% are seen a single time; roughly 22% belongs to the top ten. The data belong to a study of blood T cells in healthy people across ages. Peripheral blood samples of 9 to 10 milliliters were drawn from each donor. The length of the CDR3 is 9 residues. This sequence joins TRBV21-1 and TRBJ2-1. TRBV21-1 is recorded as a pseudogene. The material sequenced was blood. This TCR came from a man aged 25-40 years in good health. The CDR3: CASSNERFF. The CDR3 DNA follows: TGTGCCAGCAGCAATGAGCGGTTCTTC.